This T cell receptor (beta chain) came from a study of T cell clonality in common variable immunodeficiency. The study, taken as a whole, reports: TCRbeta clonality was increased in CVID versus healthy controls.

The CDR3 is 14 amino acids. Germline CDR1 SGHDT, CDR2 YYEEEE. The V gene end was trimmed by 5 bases and the J gene end by 7 bases; junction bases not matched to a gene: 6. This clone has a count of ten or more. The target antigen is unknown. The read terminates 3 residues before the CDR3 end, so the remaining end is supplied by the germline J gene. Equal genomic DNA amounts from CVID and control samples were sequenced. TCRdb keeps only in-frame clones here, not all; method: immunoSEQ multiplex PCR. This sample includes some 64,000 clones with no singletons; its ten biggest clones take up about 1.7%. Most patients and controls had Caucasian heritage. Donors gave roughly 5 to 8.5 ml heparinized peripheral whole blood.

The sequenced material came from peripheral blood mononuclear cells. This sequence originates from a person between 18 and 75 years old in good health. V usage is TRBV5-6 and J usage is TRBJ1-4; TRBD1 matches 9 bases. CDR3 region: CASSLQGAREKLFF. The DNA read from the CDR3 is TGTGCCAGCAGTCTACAGGGGGCGCGTGAAAAA.